The 20 T cell receptor delta chains below come from one sample, sequenced in a study of gamma-delta T cells after stem cell transplantation. TCRdb reran clone calling via CATT on the RT-PCR reads. The data hold thousands of delta-chain clones, with less than 30% observed a single time. Input material: gamma-delta T cells. The receptor set was obtained from a human donor. It is not recorded whose cells these are; they may come from a transplant donor.

This clone is categorized as medium-sized (0.01 to 0.1%). The chain couples TRDV3 to TRDJ3, with 11 bases aligning to TRDD3. The CDR3 totals 17 residues. The germline V gene encodes CDR1 TVYSNPD and CDR2 GDNSRS (reference sequence). The trim removed 1 base at V and 1 base at J, leaving 3 bases unmatched. The CDR3 bases are TGTGCCTTTATGGGGGATACGACATCCTGGGACACCCGACAGATGTTTTTC. Its protein product is CAFMGDTTSWDTRQMFF.

This clone is medium-sized. The gene calls are TRDV1 and TRDJ1, with 12 bases aligning to TRDD3. The germline V gene encodes CDR1 TSWWSYY and CDR2 QGS. V dropped 1 base and J dropped 0; count of bases not matched to a gene: 27. CDR3 length: 25 amino acids. CDR3 residues: CALGEPFLRWAGGYAGERHTDKLIF. DNA for the CDR3: TGTGCTCTTGGGGAACCCTTCCTACGGTGGGCTGGGGGATACGCGGGGGAGAGGCACACCGATAAACTCATCTTT.

This clone showed up just a few times. The sample carries other DNA sequences with the same CDR3. The chain employs TRDV3 and TRDJ1; TRDD3 matches 9 bases. Germline trimming cut 5 bases from V and 2 bases from J; bases unmatched to any gene: 18. In germline, CDR1 is TVYSNPD, CDR2 GDNSRS (reference sequence). The CDR3 length is 17 residues. The CDR3 protein is CARPACLPGDTTDKLIF. CDR3 nucleotide sequence: TGTGCCCGACCCGCCTGCCTACCTGGGGATACGACCGATAAACTCATCTTT.

This clone has a handful of counts. The chain carries TRDV3 and TRDJ1, with D perhaps TRDD3 (5 bases). The CDR3 is made up of 14 amino acids. Germline lookup yields CDR1 TVYSNPD and CDR2 GDNSRS (reference sequence). Deletions cut 2 bases from V and 3 bases from J, with 16 bases between. The CDR3 loop reads CAFLVEDIPDKLIF. CDR3 coding DNA: TGTGCCTTTCTTGTGGAGGATATCCCCGATAAACTCATCTTT. Using reference TRDV3 and TRDJ1 for the parts outside the CDR3, the full variable domain is CDKVTQSSPDQTVASGSEVVLLCTYDTVYSNPDLFWYRIRPDYSFQFVFYGDNSRSEGADFTQGRFSVKHILTQKAFHLVISPVRTEDSATYYCAFLVEDIPDKLIFGKGTRVTVEP.

This clone is large. The J gene is TRDJ1, the V gene TRDV2, with 10 bases that match TRDD3. Germline assignment: CDR1 GEAIGNYY and CDR2 EKD. The CDR3 consists of 14 residues. V dropped 3 bases and J dropped 9; count of bases not matched to a gene: 9. The DNA of the CDR3 is TGTGCCTGTGACGTACTGGGGGATGAGGAAGAACTCATCTTT. Its protein is CACDVLGDEEELIF.

DNA of the CDR3: TGTGCTCTTGGGGGTCGTGGTCCACTGGGGGTCTCGTACACCGATAAACTCATCTTT. It yields the protein CALGGRGPLGVSYTDKLIF. The chain combines TRDV1 with TRDJ1, with 8 bases matching TRDD3. Germline-derived CDR1 and CDR2 are TSWWSYY and QGS. V lost 4 bases and J lost 0; bases outside the gene matches: 16. The CDR3 loop spans 19 amino acids.

This clone has more than one count but fewer than ten. This may come from a read error, since a much larger clone is one base off. The chain combines TRDV2 with TRDJ1; D remains unclear. Trimming took 3 bases from V and 0 from J, leaving 7 bases between them. This CDR3 contains 13 residues. Germline CDR1 GEAIGNYY, CDR2 EKD. The CDR3 loop is CACDCKYTDKLIF. The CDR3 DNA sequence: TGTGCCTGTGACTGTAAGTACACCGATAAACTCATCTTT.

This clone is deemed large. The chain uses TRDV2 and TRDJ3; D ambiguous. CDR3 length: 21 residues. The V end lost 0 bases, the J end lost 1 base, and 21 bases lay between the germline ends. In germline, CDR1 is GEAIGNYY, CDR2 EKD. CDR3 coding DNA: TGTGCCTGTGACACCGCGGAAACTAATCTTAAGGGTTCCTGGGACACCCGACAGATGTTTTTC. Translating it yields CACDTAETNLKGSWDTRQMFF.

The genes are TRAV29/DV5 and TRDJ1; 12 bases are a match to TRDD3. Germline CDR1 NSMFDY, CDR2 ISSIKDK. The length of the CDR3 is 17 residues. Unmatched junction bases numbered 8, after V lost 2 bases and J lost 0 bases. Written as DNA, the CDR3 is TGTGCAGCAAGTAGCTACTGGGGGATACCGTACACCGATAAACTCATCTTT. This codes for CAASSYWGIPYTDKLIF.

This clone was detected a few times. This may come from a read error, since a much larger clone is one base off. Distinct nucleotide sequences in the sample also encode this CDR3. The chain combines TRDV2 with TRDJ3; possibly TRDD3 for D (5 bases). Germline V gene data show CDR1 as GEAIGNYY and CDR2 as EKD. The CDR3 runs 16 residues. Here the CDR3 reads CACDRLLSWDTRQMFF. The CDR3 region has the DNA TGTGCCTGTGACAGGTTACTCTCCTGGGACACCCGACAGATGTTCTTC.

This clone was counted a single time. A much larger clone differs by one base, so this may be a read error. J is TRDJ3 and V is TRDV2, with 7 nucleotides matching TRDD3. CDR1 and CDR2 from the germline V gene are GEAIGNYY and EKD. There are 20 residues in the CDR3. The ends lost 5 bases at V and 0 bases at J; junction bases unmatched: 15. The CDR3 loop is CACVYWGNPISSWDTRQMFF. In nucleotides, the CDR3 is TGTGCCTGTGTGTACTGGGGAAACCCAATAAGCTCCTGGGACACCCGACAGATGTTTTTC.

This clone appeared a few times. A much larger clone differs by one base, so this may be a read error. Other DNA sequences of this sample code for an identical CDR3. The chain is built from TRDV2 and TRDJ3; D call uncertain. The CDR3 runs to 16 residues. Germline V CDR1 and CDR2: GEAIGNYY, EKD. Here the CDR3 reads CACDTVSSWDTRQMFF. The DNA of the CDR3 is TGTGCCTGCGACACGGTCAGCTCCTGGGACACCCGACAGATGTTTTTC.

This clone rates as medium-sized. One end of the junction does not line up with germline, which may come from a read error. DNA of the CDR3: TGCGCCTTTGTGCAGGAGACCGATAAACTCATCTTT. It is translated as CAFVQETDKLIF. This chain joins TRDV3 and TRDJ1, with unresolved D. Germline V CDR1 and CDR2: TVYSNPD, GDNSRS (reference sequence). This CDR3 has 12 residues.

As regards this clone: Compared with germline, one end of the junction differs, possibly owing to a read error. The V and J genes are TRDV1 and TRDJ2; tentatively, D is TRDD3 (6 bases). Germline lookup yields CDR1 TSWWSYY and CDR2 QGS. This CDR3 has 16 amino acids. CDR3 sequence (DNA): TGTGCTCGTGGGGAACTCTCCTGGACACTGGGAGCACAACTCTTCTTT. The encoded protein is CARGELSWTLGAQLFF.

This clone was seen a handful of times. J is TRDJ2 and V is TRDV2, with D tentatively TRDD2 (6 bases). V lost 1 base and J lost 5, with 25 bases in between. The CDR3 length is 19 residues. CDR1 and CDR2 from the germline V gene are GEAIGNYY and EKD. For the CDR3, the DNA is TGTGCCTGTGACACGGTCGGAGGCCTTCCGGGGGTACGTACAGCACAACTCTTCTTT. Translating it yields CACDTVGGLPGVRTAQLFF.

With regard to this clone: This is likely an artifact of a read error, given a far larger clone one base away. The rearrangement links TRDV2 to TRDJ3, with 7 nucleotides matching TRDD3. The CDR3 extends over 17 amino acids. Germline assignment: CDR1 GEAIGNYY and CDR2 EKD. For the CDR3, the DNA is TGTGCCTGTGACACCTGGGGGAGCTCCTGGGACGCCCGACAGATGTTTTTC. This translates into CACDTWGSSWDARQMFF.

Within the sample, this clone is medium-sized. CDR3 in amino acids: CAFDLPGAPAQLFF. In DNA, the CDR3 is TGTGCCTTCGATCTTCCTGGAGCGCCAGCACAACTCTTCTTT. J is TRDJ2 and V is TRDV3; the D gene is possibly TRDD2 (6 bases). Trimming removed 3 bases at V and 6 bases at J, with 17 bases between. The CDR3 is 14 residues long. Germline CDR1 TVYSNPD, CDR2 GDNSRS (reference sequence).

With regard to this clone: Possible read error: a much larger clone is one base away. This chain uses TRDV2 with TRDJ1; the match to TRDD3 covers 12 bases. CDR3 length equals 14 residues. Germline V CDR1 and CDR2: GEAIGNYY, EKD. For the CDR3, the DNA is TGTGCCCGTGACACCTGGGGGATACGGAATAAACTCATCTTT. It yields the protein CARDTWGIRNKLIF.

This clone is termed medium-sized. The chain is built from TRDV2 and TRDJ3; 8 bases line up with TRDD3. CDR3 size: 18 residues. After removal of 2 bases from V and 0 bases from J, the junction contained 5 bases not matched to a gene. Germline assignment: CDR1 GEAIGNYY and CDR2 EKD. CDR3 sequence (DNA): TGTGCCTGTGACAGTGGGATACGCACCTCCTGGGACACCCGACAGATGTTTTTC. Protein product: CACDSGIRTSWDTRQMFF.

This clone occurred once. The sample has other DNA sequences that encode this CDR3 too. The chain has TRDV2 and TRDJ3; D gene uncertain. Germline CDR1 is GEAIGNYY and CDR2 is EKD. The V end lost 1 base, the J end lost 0 bases, and 24 bases lay between the germline ends. The CDR3 has 22 amino acids. The CDR3 nucleotides are TGTGCCTGTGACACGGGCAGCCTCGTTCCACCCACCTACTCCTGGGACACCCGACAGATGTTTTTC. Amino acid sequence: CACDTGSLVPPTYSWDTRQMFF.